The TCR beta chain under discussion was sequenced for a study of OX40 agonist ivuxolimab in advanced cancers. The assay was immunoSEQ multiplex PCR, and TCRdb's table has in-frame clones only and misses some. The table has about 100,000 clones, 70% to 90% seen once; the top ten hold around 0.16%. Germline trimming cut 5 bases from V and 5 bases from J; bases unmatched to any gene: 5. The CDR3 sequence is 13 residues long. Germline V gene lookup returns CDR1 SGHDT and CDR2 YYEEEE. The sequence was collected from an adult with an advanced solid tumor such as melanoma, head and neck, liver or kidney cancer. The chain links TRBV5-6 to TRBJ1-2, with 8 bases that match TRBD1. Source: CD4+ or CD8+ T cells sorted from blood, taken in a trial of the OX40 agonist ivuxolimab. The CDR3 DNA follows: TGTGCCAGCAGGCCGACAGGGGTGTATGGCTACACCTTC. Translated: CASRPTGVYGYTF.